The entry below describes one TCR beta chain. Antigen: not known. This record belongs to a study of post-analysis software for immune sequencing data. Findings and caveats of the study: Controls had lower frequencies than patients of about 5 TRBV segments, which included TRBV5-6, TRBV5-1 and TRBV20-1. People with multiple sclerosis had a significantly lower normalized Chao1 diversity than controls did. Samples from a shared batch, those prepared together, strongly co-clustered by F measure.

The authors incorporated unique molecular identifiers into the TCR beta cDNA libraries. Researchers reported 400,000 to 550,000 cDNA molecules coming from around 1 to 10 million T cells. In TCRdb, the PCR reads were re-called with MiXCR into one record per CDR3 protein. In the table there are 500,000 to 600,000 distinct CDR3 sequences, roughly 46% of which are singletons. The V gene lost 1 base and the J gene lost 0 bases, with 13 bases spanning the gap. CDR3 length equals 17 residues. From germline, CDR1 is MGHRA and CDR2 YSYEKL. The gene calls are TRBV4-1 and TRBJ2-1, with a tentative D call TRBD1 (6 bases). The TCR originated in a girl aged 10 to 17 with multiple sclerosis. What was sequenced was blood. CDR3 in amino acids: CASSQATGFSSYNEQFF. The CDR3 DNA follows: TGCGCCAGCAGCCAAGCGACAGGCTTCAGCTCCTACAATGAGCAGTTCTTC.